This TCR beta chain was recorded in a study of Tregs in tolerant kidney transplant recipients. Overall study results and limits: This study did not directly address biological reproducibility.

Profiled with immunoSEQ multiplex PCR; TCRdb holds only in-frame clones, not every one. The sample totals more than 45,000 clones. The CDR3 contains 15 residues. V was pared by 0 bases and J by 4 bases, with 2 bases of the junction left unmatched. Germline-derived CDR1 and CDR2 are PRHDT and FYEKMQ (reference sequence). About this clone: As yet, its antigen is unknown. The read terminates 3 residues ahead of where the CDR3 ends, so the germline J gene completes it.

The TCR originated in a human donor who received a combined kidney and bone marrow transplant. The chain employs TRBV13 and TRBJ2-2; 7 nucleotides align to TRBD1. The source was CD4+ T cells from blood, collected before the transplant. The sequenced CDR3 bases are TGTGCCAGCAGCTTAGGAAACAGGGGCACCGGGGAG. It yields the protein CASSLGNRGTGE. The complete CDR3 sequence is CASSLGNRGTGELFF. Combining the CDR3 with reference TRBV13 and TRBJ2-2 gives the whole variable domain AAGVIQSPRHLIKEKRETATLKCYPIPRHDTVYWYQQGPGQDPQFLISFYEKMQSDKGSIPDRFSAQQFSDYHSELNMSSLELGDSALYFCASSLGNRGTGELFFGEGSRLTVL.